This T cell receptor beta chain was profiled in a study of cytomegalovirus exposure and HLA in healthy donors. Overall study findings and caveats: Looking again later, the authors saw that most CMV-associated TCR beta chains seemed HLA-restricted. The classifier was said to identify cytomegalovirus status with high specificity and sensitivity.

J gave up 8 bases and V 5 bases, and 6 bases lay outside the gene matches. CDR1 SGHVS and CDR2 FNYEAQ come from the germline V gene. This CDR3 spans 15 amino acids. As concerns this clone: Its antigen remains unknown.

The study ran its PCR with 60 Vbeta and 13 Jbeta primers. The protocol was immunoSEQ multiplex PCR, while the TCRdb copy is restricted to in-frame clones and leaves out a portion. The sample lists about 180,000 clones, around 80% occurring once. This TCR was recovered from a man between 35 and 55 years old in good health and CMV-seronegative. The chain has TRBV7-6 and TRBJ2-1; 13 nucleotides match TRBD2. The sequencing input was PBMCs. The CDR3 region has the DNA TGTGCCAGCAGCCGAACTAGCGGGAGGGCATATGAGCAGTTCTTC. Translated: CASSRTSGRAYEQFF.